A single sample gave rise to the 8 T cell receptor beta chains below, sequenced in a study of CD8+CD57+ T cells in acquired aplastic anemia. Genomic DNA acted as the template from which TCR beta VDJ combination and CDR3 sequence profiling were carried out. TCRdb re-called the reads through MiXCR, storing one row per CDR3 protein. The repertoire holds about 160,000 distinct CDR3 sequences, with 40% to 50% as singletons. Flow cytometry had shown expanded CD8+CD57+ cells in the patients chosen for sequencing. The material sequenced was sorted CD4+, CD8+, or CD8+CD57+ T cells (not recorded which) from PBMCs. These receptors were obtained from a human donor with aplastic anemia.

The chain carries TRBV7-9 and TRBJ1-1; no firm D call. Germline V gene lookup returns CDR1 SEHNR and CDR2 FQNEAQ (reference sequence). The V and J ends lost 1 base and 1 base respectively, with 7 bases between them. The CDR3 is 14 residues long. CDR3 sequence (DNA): TGTGCCAGCAGCTTAGGCCTGACGAACACTGAAGCTTTCTTT. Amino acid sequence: CASSLGLTNTEAFF.

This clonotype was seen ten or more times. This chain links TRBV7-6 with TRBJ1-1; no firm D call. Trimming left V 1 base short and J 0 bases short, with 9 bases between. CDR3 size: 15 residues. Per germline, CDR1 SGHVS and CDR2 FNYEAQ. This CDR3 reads CASSLEGSVNTEAFF. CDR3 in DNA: TGTGCCAGCAGCTTAGAGGGATCGGTGAACACTGAAGCTTTCTTT.

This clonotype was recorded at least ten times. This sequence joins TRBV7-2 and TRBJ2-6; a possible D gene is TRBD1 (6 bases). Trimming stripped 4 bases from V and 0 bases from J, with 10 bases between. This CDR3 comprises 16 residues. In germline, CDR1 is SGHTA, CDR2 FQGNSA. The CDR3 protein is CASSSRQASGANVLTF. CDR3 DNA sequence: TGTGCCAGCAGCTCCCGACAGGCCTCTGGGGCCAACGTCCTGACTTTC.

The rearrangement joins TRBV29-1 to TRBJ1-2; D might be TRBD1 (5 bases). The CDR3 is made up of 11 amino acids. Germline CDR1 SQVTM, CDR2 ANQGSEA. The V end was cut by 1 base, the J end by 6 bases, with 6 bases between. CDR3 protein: CSVEGRDGYTF. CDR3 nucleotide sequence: TGCAGCGTTGAAGGCAGGGATGGCTACACCTTC.

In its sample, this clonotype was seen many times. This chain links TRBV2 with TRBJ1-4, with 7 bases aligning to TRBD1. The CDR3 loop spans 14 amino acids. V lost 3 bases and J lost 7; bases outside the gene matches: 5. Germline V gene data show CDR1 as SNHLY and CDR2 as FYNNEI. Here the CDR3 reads CASSDQGDSEKLFF. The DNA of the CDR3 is TGTGCCAGCAGTGACCAGGGGGACTCTGAAAAACTGTTTTTT.

The CDR3 here is CATCCPGFTDTQYF. CDR3 sequence (DNA): TGTGCTACTTGTTGCCCGGGCTTCACAGATACGCAGTATTTT. The chain joins TRBV3-1 to TRBJ2-3; the D is unclear. From germline, CDR1 is LGHDT and CDR2 YNNKEL (reference sequence). The CDR3 totals 14 residues.

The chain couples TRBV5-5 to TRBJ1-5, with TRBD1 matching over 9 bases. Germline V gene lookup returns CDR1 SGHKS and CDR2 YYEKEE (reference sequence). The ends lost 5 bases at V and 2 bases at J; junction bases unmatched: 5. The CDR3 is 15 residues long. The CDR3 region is CASSGGTGRNQPQHF. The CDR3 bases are TGTGCCAGCAGTGGGGGGACAGGGCGCAATCAGCCCCAGCATTTT. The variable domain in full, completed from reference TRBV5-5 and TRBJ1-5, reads DAGVTQSPTHLIKTRGQQVTLRCSPISGHKSVSWYQQVLGQGPQFIFQYYEKEERGRGNFPDRFSARQFPNYSSELNVNALLLGDSALYLCASSGGTGRNQPQHFGDGTRLSIL.

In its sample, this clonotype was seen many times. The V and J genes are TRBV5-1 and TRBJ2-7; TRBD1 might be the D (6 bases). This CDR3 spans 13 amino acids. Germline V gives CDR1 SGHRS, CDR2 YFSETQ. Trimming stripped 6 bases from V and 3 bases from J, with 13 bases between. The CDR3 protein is CASKGTGHYEQYF. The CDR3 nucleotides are TGCGCCAGCAAGGGCACAGGGCACTACGAGCAGTACTTC.